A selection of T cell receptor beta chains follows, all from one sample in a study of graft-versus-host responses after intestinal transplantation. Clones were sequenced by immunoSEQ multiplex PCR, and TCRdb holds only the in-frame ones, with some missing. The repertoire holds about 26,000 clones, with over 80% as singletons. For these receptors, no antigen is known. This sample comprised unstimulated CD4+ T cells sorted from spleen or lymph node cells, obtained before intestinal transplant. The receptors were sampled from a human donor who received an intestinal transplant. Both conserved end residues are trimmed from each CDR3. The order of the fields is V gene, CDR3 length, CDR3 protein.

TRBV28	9	ASSFTDTQY
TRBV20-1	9	SARGRKTQY
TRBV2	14	ASRADPGGLNSPLH
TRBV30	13	ASVLGTGIGYGYT
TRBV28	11	ASSLDPKDTIY
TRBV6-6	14	ASSSGGGTGDQPQH
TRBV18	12	ASSPTEGNQPQH
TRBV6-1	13	ASSETGTYTGELF
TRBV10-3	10	AISESGNEQF
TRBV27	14	ASSLWNRQGAGGYT
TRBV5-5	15	ASSKPSTSGGTDTQY
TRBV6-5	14	ASSSPSTGLGNTIY
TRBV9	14	ASSVEGGLAKNIQY
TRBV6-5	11	ASSEGNRYGYT
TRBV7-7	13	ASSPTGLRTDTQY
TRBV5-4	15	ASSLPGLAGGKNIQY
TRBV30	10	AWTGIKNIQY
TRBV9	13	ASSVAPTGAYGYT
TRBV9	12	ASSVASGGAEQY
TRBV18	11	ASSPQGSVVAF
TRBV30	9	AWRQGGGYT
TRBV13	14	ASSSSLAGVTGELF
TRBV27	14	ASSLLKGAINSPLH
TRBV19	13	ASKPRQGVNTEAF
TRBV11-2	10	ASQGVENIQY
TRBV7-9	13	ASSDSRTGPYEQY
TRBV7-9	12	ASSLEGEGYEQY
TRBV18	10	ASSPSSYEQY
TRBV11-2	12	ASSLYLRGETQY
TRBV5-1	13	ASSRTGEFTGELF
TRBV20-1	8	SVLGAAQY
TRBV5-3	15	ARSLARDHLAKNIQY
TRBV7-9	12	ASSLGSSYNEQF
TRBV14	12	ASSQVRVWQPQH
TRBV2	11	ASSEMGTQTQY
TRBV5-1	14	ASSLRTGRLPDTQY
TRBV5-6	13	ASSPGQGWASEQY
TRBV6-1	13	ASSVTGLPNEKLF
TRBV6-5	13	ASSRAGDPTDTQY
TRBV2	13	ASRATSGPHYEQY
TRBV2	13	ASSERRSTNEKLF
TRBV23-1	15	ASSQSQGILTNYGYT
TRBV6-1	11	AASREPIAELF
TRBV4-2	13	ASSQELAGTGELF
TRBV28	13	ASSEQGRRAYEQY
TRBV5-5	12	ASSLLQNTGELF
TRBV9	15	ASSVGVAGDRVGELF
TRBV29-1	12	SVEAREVKNIQY
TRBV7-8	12	ASSLGWGIETQY
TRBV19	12	ASIPGGWGTEAF
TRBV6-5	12	ASNPKTATDTQY